These 4 T cell receptor beta chains originate from one sample sequenced in a study of T cells in localized non-small cell lung cancer. Profiling relied on immunoSEQ multiplex PCR, and the TCRdb table lists in-frame clones only, not all of them. The sample holds about 48,000 clones, roughly 77% seen once. The starting material was peripheral blood, obtained before any cancer treatment. Receptors were obtained from a man aged 40 to 69 with stage I squamous cell lung carcinoma.

The V gene is TRBV7-9, the J gene TRBJ1-4; 7 nucleotides match TRBD1. V was pared by 4 bases and J by 7 bases, with 6 bases of the junction left unmatched. The CDR3 runs to 14 residues. Germline values: CDR1 SEHNR, CDR2 FQNEAQ (reference sequence). The CDR3 DNA reads TGTGCCAGCAGCTCACCAGCAGGGGGTGAAAAACTGTTTTTT. This sequence encodes CASSSPAGGEKLFF.

This clone occurred a few times. The CDR3 DNA reads as TGTGCCAGTGGACTGACGGGAACAAATTCACCCCTCCACTTT. Translating gives CASGLTGTNSPLHF. The chain is built from TRBV19 and TRBJ1-6; D remains ambiguous. Trimming cost V 8 bases and J 7 bases, with 15 bases left between them. Germline lookup yields CDR1 LNHDA and CDR2 SQIVND (reference sequence). The CDR3 consists of 14 residues.

The genes are TRBV28 and TRBJ1-4; TRBD1 is a possible D gene (5 bases). The length of the CDR3 is 15 residues. Trimming removed 1 base at V and 4 bases at J, with 10 bases between. CDR1 is MDHEN and CDR2 is SYDVKM in the germline V gene. The CDR3 region has the DNA TGTGCCAGCAGTTTATTGGGGGAGAGTAATGAAAAACTGTTTTTT. This translates into CASSLLGESNEKLFF. The full variable domain, in which reference TRBV28 and TRBJ1-4 provide the parts outside the CDR3, is DVKVTQSSRYLVKRTGEKVFLECVQDMDHENMFWYRQDPGLGLRLIYFSYDVKMKEKGDIPEGYSVSREKKERFSLILESASTNQTSMYLCASSLLGESNEKLFFGSGTQLSVL.

V usage is TRBV6-5 and J usage is TRBJ1-5; D uncertain. The V end lost 8 bases, the J end lost 2 bases, and 10 bases lay between the germline ends. This CDR3 has 13 residues. The germline CDR1 and CDR2 sequences are MNHEY and SVGAGI. CDR3 bases: TGTGCCAGCCAACCGTGGGGCAATCAGCCCCAGCATTTT. Translation: CASQPWGNQPQHF.